This T cell receptor (beta chain) appears in the sequencing data of a study of spatial heterogeneity in lung cancer. At the level of the study: Sequenced follow-up PBMC samples came a median of approximately 2 years after resection, where available. There were, on average, more than eight raw-read appearances for each unique TCR and UMI combination.

This clonotype was seen repeatedly, ten times or more. The antigen is unknown. Per the germline V gene, CDR1 is MNHNY and CDR2 is SVGAGI (reference sequence). V gave up 6 bases and J gave up 6 bases, with 5 bases separating them. The CDR3 totals 10 residues. Study-wide points: Expanded tumor TCRs that were ubiquitous appeared in blood more at resection than follow-up.

Individually, TCR cDNA molecules were each labelled with a unique molecular identifier. TCRdb reprocessed the 5' RACE reads via MiXCR and lists one record per CDR3 protein. The table has 35,000 to 45,000 distinct CDR3 sequences, approximately 8% seen once. Time point given: blood at routine non-recurrence follow-up after resection. The V gene is TRBV6-6, the J gene TRBJ1-2; no definite D call. The sequences come from PBMCs, collected at follow-up. The TCR comes from a male donor with early-stage non-small cell lung cancer. The CDR3 coding sequence is TGTGCCAGCAGCACAGATGGCTACACCTTC. Amino acids: CASSTDGYTF.